This passage covers 26 T cell receptor beta chains from one sample sequenced in a study of cytomegalovirus exposure and HLA in healthy donors. The PCR was carried out with 60 Vbeta primers and 13 Jbeta primers. The assay was immunoSEQ multiplex PCR, and TCRdb's table has in-frame clones only and misses some. The sample records 150,000 to 200,000 clones, under 75% being singletons. Sequencing input: PBMCs. The receptor source for this set is a man aged 40-50 years in good health and CMV-seropositive.

V usage is TRBV7-2 and J usage is TRBJ2-5; D might be TRBD1 or TRBD2, each matching 7 bases. The V end lost 4 bases, the J end lost 3 bases, and 15 bases lay between the germline ends. This CDR3 is 15 amino acids long. Germline loops: CDR1 SGHTA, CDR2 FQGNSA. The CDR3 DNA sequence: TGTGCCAGCAGCTCAGCGGGACAGAAGAAAGAGACCCAGTACTTC. Protein sequence: CASSSAGQKKETQYF.

This rearrangement joins TRBV27 to TRBJ1-1; 9 bases are a match to TRBD1. Germline V CDR1 and CDR2: MNHEY, SMNVEV (reference sequence). Trimming at V came to 3 bases and at J to 8 bases, leaving 4 bases not matched to a gene. The CDR3 totals 13 residues. The CDR3 loop reads CASSFRGTGEAFF. CDR3 coding DNA: TGTGCCAGCAGTTTTCGGGGGACAGGGGAAGCTTTCTTT.

The CDR3 is CASRLDSTYGYTF. In nucleotides, the CDR3 is TGCGCCAGCAGATTAGACAGCACCTATGGCTACACCTTC. V is TRBV5-1 and J is TRBJ1-2; the D gene is possibly TRBD1 (5 bases). V dropped 5 bases and J dropped 4 bases, with 12 bases sitting between them. The CDR3 covers 13 residues. Germline V gene lookup returns CDR1 SGHRS and CDR2 YFSETQ.

The chain recombines TRBV7-2 with TRBJ2-3; 7 positions agree with TRBD2. The CDR3 extends over 16 amino acids. V shed 5 bases and J 8 bases; nucleotides not matched to a gene: 16. Germline CDR1 SGHTA, CDR2 FQGNSA. Here the CDR3 reads CASSPRGSRGVSTQYF. The CDR3 region has the DNA TGTGCCAGCAGCCCGAGGGGATCTCGGGGGGTTAGTACGCAGTATTTT.

The chain links TRBV25-1 to TRBJ2-3; 8 nucleotides align to TRBD2. Germline assignment: CDR1 MGHDK and CDR2 SYGVNS. V lost 1 base to trimming and J lost 0 bases; unmatched junction nucleotides: 3. The CDR3 contains 16 residues. CDR3 region: CASSEWGGGSTDTQYF. For the CDR3, the DNA is TGTGCCAGCAGTGAATGGGGCGGGGGGAGCACAGATACGCAGTATTTT.

In nucleotides, the CDR3 is TGTGCCAGCAGCTTAATCTCGAGTTGGGAGACCCAGTACTTC. Protein: CASSLISSWETQYF. The chain joins TRBV11-2 to TRBJ2-5; unclear D gene. V lost 2 bases and J lost 5, with 12 bases in between. Germline assignment: CDR1 SGHAT and CDR2 FQNNGV. The CDR3 consists of 14 residues.

This rearrangement joins TRBV2 to TRBJ1-2; TRBD1 agrees at 7 bases. V shed 6 bases, J shed 4 bases, and the junction held 8 bases outside the gene matches. CDR3 length equals 14 residues. The germline V gene encodes CDR1 SNHLY and CDR2 FYNNEI. CDR3 sequence reads: CASRMTGSGYGYTF. The CDR3 DNA reads TGTGCCAGCAGAATGACAGGGTCTGGCTATGGCTACACCTTC.

The chain couples TRBV4-1 to TRBJ2-2, with 7 positions matching TRBD1. V trimming: 1 base; J trimming: 1 base; junction bases outside the gene matches: 3. The CDR3 length is 16 residues. Per germline, CDR1 MGHRA and CDR2 YSYEKL. The CDR3 loop reads CASSQGYRGNTGELFF. For the CDR3, the DNA is TGCGCCAGCAGCCAAGGATACAGGGGGAACACCGGGGAGCTGTTTTTT.

This clone appeared a few times. This chain links TRBV5-4 with TRBJ2-7, with 8 bases fitting TRBD1. This CDR3 has 13 residues. Germline trimming cut 5 bases from V and 2 bases from J; bases unmatched to any gene: 3. CDR1 is SGHNT, CDR2 YYREEE, per germline (reference sequence). The chain's CDR3 is CASSGQGPYEQYF. CDR3 sequence (DNA): TGTGCCAGCAGTGGACAGGGCCCCTACGAGCAGTACTTC.

This clone was detected only a few times. The chain employs TRBV2 and TRBJ1-6; tentatively, D is TRBD1 (6 bases). V lost 6 bases and J 7 bases, leaving 13 bases between the germline ends. CDR1 and CDR2 from the germline V gene are SNHLY and FYNNEI. The CDR3 consists of 14 residues. In DNA form, the CDR3 reads TGTGCCAGCAGGCAGGACAGCTCCAATTCACCCCTCCACTTT. Amino acid sequence: CASRQDSSNSPLHF.

The CDR3 sequence is CASSLGGGSTDTQYF. The CDR3, as DNA: TGCGCCAGCAGCTTGGGAGGCGGAAGCACAGATACGCAGTATTTT. V and J are TRBV5-1 and TRBJ2-3; D ambiguous. Trimming took 0 bases from V and 0 from J, leaving 8 bases between them. Germline V gene lookup returns CDR1 SGHRS and CDR2 YFSETQ. The CDR3 is made up of 15 amino acids.

A few counts support this clone. The CDR3 region is CASTKALGLAGGYQETQYF. In DNA, the CDR3 is TGTGCCAGCACTAAAGCCCTGGGACTAGCGGGGGGGTACCAAGAGACCCAGTACTTC. The chain uses TRBV6-1 and TRBJ2-5; 16 bases are a match to TRBD2. V gave up 7 bases and J gave up 0 bases; unmatched junction bases: 11. CDR1 is MNHNS, CDR2 SASEGT, per germline. The CDR3 has 19 amino acids.

The chain is built from TRBV30 and TRBJ1-4; a possible D gene is TRBD1 (5 bases). This CDR3 is 15 amino acids long. Trimming shortened V by 0 bases and J by 8 bases, and 16 bases separated the two germline ends. The germline gives CDR1 GTSNPN, CDR2 SVGIG (reference sequence). The CDR3 DNA is TGTGCCTGGAGTGTAATTGGAGGGGTAAGGGAAAAACTGTTTTTT. Translated, it gives CAWSVIGGVREKLFF.

The chain combines TRBV11-2 with TRBJ2-7; possible D gene TRBD1, 5 bases. The germline V and J ends were trimmed by 5 bases and 0 bases, with 14 bases remaining between them. The CDR3 length is 15 residues. Germline V lookup: CDR1 SGHAT, CDR2 FQNNGV. For the CDR3, the DNA is TGTGCCAGCAGCCTGCGTGGACACCCCTCCTACGAGCAGTACTTC. Residues: CASSLRGHPSYEQYF.

This clone was counted only a few times. The chain carries TRBV6-5 and TRBJ2-7, with 9 nucleotides matching TRBD1. The CDR3 runs to 15 residues. V dropped 2 bases and J dropped 1; count of bases not matched to a gene: 3. Germline V gene data show CDR1 as MNHEY and CDR2 as SVGAGI. The CDR3 spells CASSYPGQGSYEQYF. CDR3 nucleotides: TGTGCCAGCAGTTACCCGGGACAGGGATCCTACGAGCAGTACTTC.

This clone was recorded once. This chain links TRBV28 with TRBJ1-6; D is possibly TRBD1 (5 bases). From germline, CDR1 is MDHEN and CDR2 SYDVKM. V gave up 4 bases and J gave up 8 bases, with 9 bases separating them. This CDR3 has 13 amino acids. CDR3 DNA sequence: TGTGCCAGCAGTTGGAGGGGAGATTCACCCCTCCACTTT. It codes for CASSWRGDSPLHF.

The table lists this clone with a few counts. The rearrangement uses TRBV5-4 and TRBJ2-1, with 8 bases lining up with TRBD1. This CDR3 has 15 amino acids. J gave up 2 bases and V 4 bases, and 5 bases lay outside the gene matches. Looked up from germline, CDR1 is SGHNT and CDR2 is YYREEE (reference sequence). CDR3 nucleotides: TGTGCCAGCAGCCTGGACAGGGCGGCCTACAATGAGCAGTTCTTC. Translated: CASSLDRAAYNEQFF. Variable domain in full (rest from reference TRBV5-4 and TRBJ2-1): ETGVTQSPTHLIKTRGQQVTLRCSSQSGHNTVSWYQQALGQGPQFIFQYYREEENGRGNFPPRFSGLQFPNYSSELNVNALELDDSALYLCASSLDRAAYNEQFFGPGTRLTVL.

This clone was found a few times. The J gene is TRBJ2-5, the V gene TRBV10-3; 9 nucleotides align to TRBD2. V trimming: 10 bases; J trimming: 0 bases; junction bases outside the gene matches: 15. CDR1 and CDR2 from the germline V gene are ENHRY and SYGVKD. The CDR3 is made up of 17 amino acids. The CDR3 DNA is TGTGCCACCCGACGGGGGGCTAGCGGGGCGAACCAAGAGACCCAGTACTTC. Protein sequence: CATRRGASGANQETQYF.

The gene calls are TRBV5-8 and TRBJ2-1; 8 nucleotides agree with TRBD1. Germline V gene lookup returns CDR1 SGHTS and CDR2 YDEGEE. Losses at the gene ends were 0 bases for V and 4 bases for J; bases not matched to a gene: 3. The CDR3 sequence is 15 residues long. CDR3 residues: CASSLGTGTYNEQFF. In DNA form, the CDR3 reads TGTGCCAGCAGCTTGGGGACAGGGACTTACAATGAGCAGTTCTTC.

The chain carries TRBV30 and TRBJ1-4; no firm D call. Germline lookup yields CDR1 GTSNPN and CDR2 SVGIG (reference sequence). V was clipped by 2 bases and J by 4 bases, with 8 bases between them. There are 13 residues in the CDR3. CDR3 residues: CAWSWQVNEKLFF. In DNA form, the CDR3 reads TGTGCCTGGAGTTGGCAGGTTAATGAAAAACTGTTTTTT.

The V call is TRBV6-1, the J call TRBJ2-5; 11 positions match TRBD1. The CDR3 spans 15 residues. CDR1 is MNHNS, CDR2 SASEGT, per germline. V shed 6 bases, J shed 1 base, and the junction held 4 bases outside the gene matches. The CDR3 sequence is CASRGQGVTQETQYF. The CDR3, as DNA: TGTGCCAGCAGGGGACAGGGGGTGACCCAAGAGACCCAGTACTTC.

J is TRBJ2-2 and V is TRBV27; TRBD2 might be the D (6 bases). V gave up 5 bases and J gave up 4 bases, with 14 bases separating them. CDR3 size: 15 residues. Looked up from germline, CDR1 is MNHEY and CDR2 is SMNVEV (reference sequence). CDR3 nucleotide sequence: TGTGCCAGCAGTGGAGGGGCGCTTAGCACCGGGGAGCTGTTTTTT. It encodes CASSGGALSTGELFF.

This clone was detected only a few times. The chain couples TRBV30 to TRBJ2-7, with TRBD1 identical over 7 bases. V trimming: 5 bases; J trimming: 2 bases; junction bases outside the gene matches: 12. The germline V gene has CDR1 GTSNPN and CDR2 SVGIG (reference sequence). CDR3 size: 15 residues. The CDR3 is CAWQNTGTVTYEQYF. The CDR3 DNA is TGTGCCTGGCAAAATACCGGGACAGTAACCTACGAGCAGTACTTC.

This clone was detected only a few times. The chain combines TRBV2 with TRBJ2-3, with 11 bases identical to TRBD1. The V and J ends lost 6 bases and 5 bases, in that order; junction bases with no gene match: 7. CDR3 size: 15 residues. Germline loops: CDR1 SNHLY, CDR2 FYNNEI. CDR3 bases: TGTGCCAGCAGCCCCGGGACAGGGGGAAAAGATACGCAGTATTTT. Protein sequence: CASSPGTGGKDTQYF.

This clone was seen a handful of times. The rearrangement joins TRBV10-3 to TRBJ1-1; D is unresolved. CDR3 length: 12 residues. V was cut by 2 bases and J by 5 bases, with 6 bases left in between. The germline V gene encodes CDR1 ENHRY and CDR2 SYGVKD. The CDR3 loop is CAISERLTEAFF. The CDR3 region has the DNA TGTGCCATCAGTGAGCGTTTGACTGAAGCTTTCTTT.

The V gene is TRBV4-2, the J gene TRBJ1-5, with D unresolved. Per the germline V gene, CDR1 is LGHNA and CDR2 is YNFKEQ. V was pared by 0 bases and J by 4 bases, with 10 bases between. CDR3 length equals 15 residues. Written as DNA, the CDR3 is TGTGCCAGCAGCCAAGATTTGCGGGCGAATCAGCCCCAGCATTTT. Translating gives CASSQDLRANQPQHF.